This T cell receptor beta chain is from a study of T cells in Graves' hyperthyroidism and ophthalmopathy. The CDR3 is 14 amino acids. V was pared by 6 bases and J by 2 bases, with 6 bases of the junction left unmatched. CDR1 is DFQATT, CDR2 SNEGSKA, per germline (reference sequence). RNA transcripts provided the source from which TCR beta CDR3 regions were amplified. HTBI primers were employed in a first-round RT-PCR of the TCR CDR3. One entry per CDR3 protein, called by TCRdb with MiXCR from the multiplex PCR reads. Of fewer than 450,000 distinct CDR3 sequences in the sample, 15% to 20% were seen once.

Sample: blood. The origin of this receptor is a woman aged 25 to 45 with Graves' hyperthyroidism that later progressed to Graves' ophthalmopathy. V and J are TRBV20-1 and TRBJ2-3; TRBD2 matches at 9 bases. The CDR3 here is CSARLAGATDTQYF. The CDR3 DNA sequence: TGCAGTGCAAGATTAGCGGGAGCCACAGATACGCAGTATTTT.